This TCR beta chain was found in a study of identical twins' blood T cells. For the study at large: Around 50 million reads came from about twelve libraries, six alpha, six beta.

TCRdb itself ran the 5' RACE reads through MiXCR, one entry per CDR3 protein. In the table there are hundreds of thousands of distinct CDR3 sequences, roughly 30% of which are singletons. V was shortened by 2 bases and J by 4 bases, with 4 bases between the two germline ends. The CDR3 consists of 12 residues. Germline loops: CDR1 SGHVS, CDR2 FNYEAQ. The sequence was obtained from a woman aged 18-49 years in good health. Sequencing was done on a sample of PBMCs. The chain links TRBV7-6 to TRBJ2-3; D not certain. CDR3 amino acids: CASSLHSDTQYF. In DNA, the CDR3 is TGTGCCAGCAGCTTACATTCAGATACGCAGTATTTT.